This T cell receptor (beta chain) emerged from a study of memory CD4+ T cells and cytomegalovirus serostatus. Single viable CD3+CD4+CD8-CD45RO+ cells were sorted as the memory CD4+ T cells. Clones were sequenced by immunoSEQ multiplex PCR, and TCRdb holds only the in-frame ones, with some missing. The sample lists over 40,000 clones, around four fifths occurring once. This clone has a handful of counts. This CDR3 has 18 amino acids. Looked up from germline, CDR1 is SNHLY and CDR2 is FYNNEI. Trimming removed 9 bases from V and 5 bases from J; junction bases left unmatched: 21. This receptor was identified in an adult in good health and CMV-seropositive. The chain carries TRBV2 and TRBJ2-2; 7 nucleotides agree with TRBD1. Specimen: memory CD4+ T cells from blood. CDR3 nucleotides: TGTGCCAGTGGAAAGTGGAAGGTCAGGGGGAGTCTGACCGGGGAGCTGTTTTTT. Translated: CASGKWKVRGSLTGELFF.